These 10 T cell receptor beta chains were all obtained from the same sample, sequenced in a study of blood T cell repertoires in COVID-19. Produced via immunoSEQ multiplex PCR; TCRdb's table is partial and in-frame only. The repertoire consists of under 200,000 clones, with roughly nine tenths occurring once and the leading ten covering 9.5% to 13%. Input material: peripheral blood. The receptors shown here come from a woman aged 55-70 years with COVID-19, enrolled during active disease.

This clone appeared a few times. The V and J genes are TRBV27 and TRBJ1-5; TRBD1 is a possible D gene (6 bases). The CDR3 is made up of 13 amino acids. Germline CDR1 MNHEY, CDR2 SMNVEV (reference sequence). Trimming cost V 3 bases and J 5 bases, with 8 bases left between them. The CDR3: CASSLAGDQPQHF. In DNA, the CDR3 is TGTGCCAGCAGTTTGGCAGGGGATCAGCCCCAGCATTTT.

The count of this clone is one. The genes are TRBV6-5 and TRBJ2-7; 8 bases line up with TRBD1. The CDR3 extends over 14 amino acids. Germline lookup yields CDR1 MNHEY and CDR2 SVGAGI. The junction had 12 bases not matched to a gene; V was cut back by 10 bases and J by 4 bases. CDR3 protein: CATISRDRSYEQYF. For the CDR3, the DNA is TGTGCCACCATATCCCGGGACAGGAGTTACGAGCAGTACTTC.

The chain combines TRBV6-2 or TRBV6-3 with TRBJ2-3, with TRBD2 identical over 8 bases. Losses at the gene ends were 0 bases for V and 2 bases for J; bases not matched to a gene: 10. Germline CDR1 reads MNHEY; CDR2 reads SVGEGT. The length of the CDR3 is 18 residues. CDR3 in DNA: TGTGCCAGCAGTTACTCGAATACCCTAGCGGGCTTCACAGATACGCAGTATTTT. Residues: CASSYSNTLAGFTDTQYF.

The CDR3 DNA reads TGTGCCAGCAGCTACGGGACTAGCGCTACCTACGAGCAGTACTTC. This gives the protein CASSYGTSATYEQYF. This chain joins TRBV13 and TRBJ2-7; 10 bases agree with TRBD2. J lost 2 bases, V lost 4 bases, and 5 bases had no gene match. This CDR3 comprises 15 residues. From germline, CDR1 is PRHDT and CDR2 FYEKMQ (reference sequence).

A remark on this clone: Other DNA sequences of this sample code for an identical CDR3. The rearrangement links TRBV19 to TRBJ2-5; 7 positions match TRBD2. Germline CDR1 reads LNHDA; CDR2 reads SQIVND (reference sequence). The trim removed 5 bases at V and 5 bases at J, leaving 2 bases unmatched. The CDR3 sequence is 12 residues long. The CDR3 DNA sequence: TGTGCCAGTAGTCCCGGGGGGGAGACCCAGTACTTC. This codes for CASSPGGETQYF. The variable domain in full, with the rest retrieved from reference TRBV19 and TRBJ2-5, is DGGITQSPKYLFRKEGQNVTLSCEQNLNHDAMYWYRQDPGQGLRLIYYSQIVNDFQKGDIAEGYSVSREKKESFPLTVTSAQKNPTAFYLCASSPGGETQYFGPGTRLLVL.

This clone has a handful of counts. This chain connects TRBV5-1 to TRBJ2-7, with TRBD2 matching 7 bases. CDR1 SGHRS and CDR2 YFSETQ come from the germline V gene. The CDR3 has 14 residues. Unmatched junction bases numbered 5, after V lost 4 bases and J lost 1 base. CDR3 sequence (DNA): TGCGCCAGCAGCCCCGGGACTACGTCCTACGAGCAGTACTTC. Protein product: CASSPGTTSYEQYF.

J is TRBJ2-3 and V is TRBV11-3; 9 nucleotides agree with TRBD2. The CDR3 consists of 16 residues. J lost 4 bases, V lost 1 base, and 6 bases had no gene match. In germline, CDR1 is SGHNT, CDR2 YENEEA. The CDR3 sequence is CASSLGASGNADTQYF. The DNA of the CDR3 is TGTGCCAGCAGCTTAGGCGCTAGCGGGAACGCAGATACGCAGTATTTT.

The genes are TRBV6-5 and TRBJ1-1, with D possibly matching TRBD1 (5 bases). In germline, CDR1 is MNHEY, CDR2 SVGAGI. The CDR3 extends over 12 amino acids. V was pared by 5 bases and J by 8 bases, with 12 bases between. In DNA, the CDR3 is TGTGCCAGCAGTAGGGGATCACGAGAAGCTTTCTTT. It encodes CASSRGSREAFF.

The rearrangement uses TRBV2 and TRBJ1-2; possible D gene TRBD1, 5 bases. This CDR3 comprises 13 residues. The germline V gene encodes CDR1 SNHLY and CDR2 FYNNEI. Trimming shortened V by 4 bases and J by 3 bases, and 9 bases separated the two germline ends. CDR3 sequence: CASSGQFHYGYTF. For the CDR3, the DNA is TGTGCCAGCAGTGGACAGTTCCACTATGGCTACACCTTC.

This chain uses TRBV19 with TRBJ2-7; TRBD2 aligns across 7 bases. The CDR3 is made up of 18 amino acids. J gave up 4 bases and V 3 bases, and 18 bases lay outside the gene matches. Germline CDR1 reads LNHDA; CDR2 reads SQIVND (reference sequence). The CDR3 bases are TGTGCCAGTAGTATGTCTAGCGGAACCCTGGGTGGGTCGTACGAGCAGTACTTC. This sequence encodes CASSMSSGTLGGSYEQYF.